This TCR beta chain was observed in a study of monozygotic twins with inflammatory bowel disease. Points from the study as a whole: Neither one strong signal nor one clonotype associated with IBD was supported. Relative to healthy twins, IBD patients had fewer clonotypes in common with others, a gap that was especially apparent with disease activity.

Germline V lookup: CDR1 SQVTM, CDR2 ANQGSEA. The CDR3 extends over 13 amino acids. Researchers generated cDNA in eight separate reactions per sample. TCRdb re-called the 5' RACE reads and gives one entry per CDR3 protein, without DNA. The sample's table shows around 140,000 distinct CDR3 sequences. On this clonotype: Antigen unknown.

Sequenced material: blood. The origin of this receptor is a human donor with ulcerative colitis or Crohn's disease, or a healthy co-twin of an affected twin (not recorded which). This chain uses TRBV29-1 with TRBJ2-7; TCRdb designates TRBD1, a call that cannot be tested without DNA. CDR3 sequence reads: CSVGRGISYEQYF.